This entry lists 8 T cell receptor beta chains sequenced from one sample in a study of CD8 T cells in ankylosing spondylitis. Notes on the study in general: Characteristic of ankylosing spondylitis blood, it appeared, was a TCR beta motif comprising eight highly homologous variants.

One entry per CDR3 protein, called by TCRdb with MiXCR from the 5' RACE reads. This sample has 130,000 or so distinct CDR3 sequences, with roughly 18% found just once. The antigens of these receptors remain unknown. The sample consisted of blood, either unsorted or a sorted T cell fraction (not recorded which). Receptors were obtained from a male donor with ankylosing spondylitis.

This clonotype was counted a few times. The J gene is TRBJ2-1, the V gene TRBV29-1; D gene ambiguous. Looked up from germline, CDR1 is SQVTM and CDR2 is ANQGSEA. CDR3 length: 12 amino acids. The V end was cut by 6 bases, the J end by 2 bases, with 8 bases between. The CDR3 loop reads CSVPTAYNEQFF. The CDR3 coding sequence is TGCAGCGTCCCGACTGCCTACAATGAGCAGTTCTTC.

The chain uses TRBV6-1 and TRBJ2-1, with 11 bases identical to TRBD2. The junction had 9 bases not matched to a gene; V was cut back by 8 bases and J by 6 bases. The V gene's germline CDR1 is MNHNS and CDR2 SASEGT. The CDR3 is made up of 15 amino acids. CDR3 in amino acids: CASWSGSGRGNEQFF. The CDR3 nucleotides are TGTGCCAGCTGGTCGGGTAGCGGGAGGGGCAATGAGCAGTTCTTC.

V is TRBV7-6 and J is TRBJ2-1; the match to TRBD1 covers 7 bases. The CDR3 runs to 16 residues. The trim removed 3 bases at V and 1 base at J, leaving 6 bases unmatched. CDR1 and CDR2 from the germline V gene are SGHVS and FNYEAQ. As DNA, the CDR3 is TGTGCCAGCAGCTTTCGGGACAGCTTTTCCTACAATGAGCAGTTCTTC. This codes for CASSFRDSFSYNEQFF.

The chain couples TRBV19 to TRBJ1-1; D is possibly TRBD1 (6 bases). The CDR3 contains 15 residues. Germline assignment: CDR1 LNHDA and CDR2 SQIVND (reference sequence). The V and J ends lost 3 bases and 0 bases respectively, with 11 bases between them. CDR3 protein: CASSIGQTMNTEAFF. The CDR3 DNA reads as TGTGCCAGTAGTATTGGACAGACCATGAACACTGAAGCTTTCTTT.

The sample holds a few counts of this clonotype. CDR3 loop: CASSLMGDQPQHF. DNA of the CDR3: TGTGCCAGCAGCTTGATGGGAGATCAGCCCCAGCATTTT. This chain uses TRBV5-6 with TRBJ1-5, with no clear D. The CDR3 totals 13 residues. Germline V gives CDR1 SGHDT, CDR2 YYEEEE. V was pared by 1 base and J by 5 bases, with 7 bases between.

The genes are TRBV4-1 and TRBJ1-2; perhaps TRBD1 as D (5 bases). This CDR3 comprises 14 residues. The ends were cut back, 2 bases at V and 4 bases at J, with 11 bases in the middle. Looked up from germline, CDR1 is MGHRA and CDR2 is YSYEKL. The DNA for the CDR3 is TGCGCCAGCAGCCAAACCAGGGTGGGCTATGGCTACACCTTC. Translated, it gives CASSQTRVGYGYTF.

The chain couples TRBV5-1 to TRBJ2-5, with unresolved D. Germline CDR1 and CDR2: SGHRS and YFSETQ. V lost 4 bases and J 1 base, leaving 17 bases between the germline ends. The length of the CDR3 is 16 residues. Here the CDR3 DNA reads TGCGCCAGCAGCCCGGAACCTCAAAGCCCCCAAGAGACCCAGTACTTC. Protein product: CASSPEPQSPQETQYF.

The DNA of the CDR3 is TGTGCCAGCAGCGTAGAAGGGACGGAGCCCCAGCATTTT. Translated: CASSVEGTEPQHF. This chain joins TRBV9 and TRBJ1-5, with D tentatively TRBD1 (5 bases). The length of the CDR3 is 13 residues. Germline-derived CDR1 and CDR2 are SGDLS and YYNGEE. V lost 0 bases and J 8 bases, leaving 9 bases between the germline ends.